The sequence of this T cell receptor (beta chain) was determined in a study of T cell responses to AZD1222 COVID-19 vaccine. Regarding the study as a whole: Targeting of unmutated variant regions was reportedly seen in nearly half of spike-specific TCRs. Receipt of two AZD1222 doses was followed by a rise in Spike-specific TCR breadth and depth.

Assay used: immunoSEQ multiplex PCR; TCRdb lists only in-frame clones, some missing. The sample lists 100,000 to 150,000 clones, around 90% occurring once. Details on this clone: What it binds is not known.

The TCR originated in an adult in good health. The sequencing here drew on peripheral blood, taken on day 0 of AZD1222 vaccination.

The CDR3 loop is CASSPGTHSYNEQFF. CDR3 in DNA: TGTGCCAGCAGTCCTGGGACTCACTCCTACAATGAGCAGTTCTTC. This chain links TRBV27 with TRBJ2-1, with a possible D match to TRBD2 (6 bases). V shed 5 bases and J shed 0 bases, with 11 bases lying between them. The length of the CDR3 is 15 residues. Germline CDR1 is MNHEY and CDR2 is SMNVEV (reference sequence).